This TCR beta chain stems from a study of cytomegalovirus exposure and HLA in healthy donors. Whole-study context: Earlier results showed approximately 110 million unique TCR beta sequences derived from roughly 200 million T cells. The study placed around 80% of its 350 to 400 genotyped donors in the Caucasian-associated ancestry cluster.

Primers: 60 Vbeta forward and 13 Jbeta reverse. TCRdb's copy holds only in-frame clones and misses some; the assay was immunoSEQ multiplex PCR. The sample carries roughly 110,000 clones, approximately 80% recorded once. Concerning this clone itself: The antigen remains undetermined.

Points from the study as a whole: TRBV6-2, TRBV6-3 and other indistinguishable V segments were excluded.

The CDR3 has 18 amino acids. Germline V gene sequence: CDR1 SGHTA, CDR2 FQGNSA. V gave up 0 bases and J gave up 2 bases, with 17 bases separating them. Specimen: PBMCs. The chain carries TRBV7-2 and TRBJ1-3; D might be TRBD1 (5 bases). This TCR was recovered from a male donor in good health and CMV-seronegative. The CDR3 nucleotides are TGTGCCAGCAGCTTAGCTCGGGGGGGGACCGGAGCTGGAAACACCATATATTTT. This sequence encodes CASSLARGGTGAGNTIYF.